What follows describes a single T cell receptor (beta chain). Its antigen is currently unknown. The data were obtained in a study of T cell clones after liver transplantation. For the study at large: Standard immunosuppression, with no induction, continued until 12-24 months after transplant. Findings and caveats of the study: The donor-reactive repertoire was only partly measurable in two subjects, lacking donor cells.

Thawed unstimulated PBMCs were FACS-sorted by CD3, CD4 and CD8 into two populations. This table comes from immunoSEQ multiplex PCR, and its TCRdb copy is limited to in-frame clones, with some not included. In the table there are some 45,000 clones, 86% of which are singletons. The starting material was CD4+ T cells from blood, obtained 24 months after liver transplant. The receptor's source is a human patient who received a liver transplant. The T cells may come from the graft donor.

CDR3 coding DNA: TGCGCCAGCAGCCAAGCTGGGACAGGGCCCACAGATACGCAGTATTTT. Encoded protein: CASSQAGTGPTDTQYF. This rearrangement joins TRBV4-3 to TRBJ2-3; 9 bases map to TRBD1. Losses at the gene ends were 1 base for V and 2 bases for J; bases not matched to a gene: 4. The V gene's germline CDR1 is LGHNA and CDR2 YSLEER. The length of the CDR3 is 16 residues.